Described below is a single T cell receptor (beta chain) sequence and its context. The data derive from a study of blood T cell repertoires in COVID-19. The recovered donors of Cohort 3 showed two negative PCRs, clearance, or symptom resolution. TCRdb's table, derived via immunoSEQ multiplex PCR, lists solely in-frame clones and lacks some. Of 310,000 or so clones detected, roughly 90% appear once; the ten largest clones hold more than 8.5%. The clonotype originates from a young woman who had recovered from COVID-19. Sequenced input: PBMCs or T cells enriched from blood (not recorded which).

The CDR3 spells CASSLEAITTYNEQFF. The CDR3 DNA reads TGCGCCAGCAGCTTGGAGGCAATAACTACCTACAATGAGCAGTTCTTC. The rearrangement joins TRBV5-1 to TRBJ2-1; D unresolved. V lost 0 bases and J 2 bases, leaving 12 bases between the germline ends. This CDR3 region has 16 residues. In germline, CDR1 is SGHRS, CDR2 YFSETQ.